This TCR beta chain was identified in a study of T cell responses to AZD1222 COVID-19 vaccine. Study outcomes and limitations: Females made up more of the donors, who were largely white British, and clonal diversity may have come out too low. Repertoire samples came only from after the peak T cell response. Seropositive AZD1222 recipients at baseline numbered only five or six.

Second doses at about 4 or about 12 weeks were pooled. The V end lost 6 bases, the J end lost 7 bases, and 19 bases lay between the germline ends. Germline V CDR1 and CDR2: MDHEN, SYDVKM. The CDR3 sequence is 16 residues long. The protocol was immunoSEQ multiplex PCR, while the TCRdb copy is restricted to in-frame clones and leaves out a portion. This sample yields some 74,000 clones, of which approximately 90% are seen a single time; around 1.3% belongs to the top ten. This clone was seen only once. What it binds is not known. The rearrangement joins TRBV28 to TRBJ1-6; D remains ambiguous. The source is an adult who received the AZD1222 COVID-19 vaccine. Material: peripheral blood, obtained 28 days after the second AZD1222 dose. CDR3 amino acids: CASRPLSTEPNSPLHF. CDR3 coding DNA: TGTGCCAGCAGGCCCCTCTCCACCGAGCCCAATTCACCCCTCCACTTT. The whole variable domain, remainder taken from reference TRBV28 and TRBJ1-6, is DVKVTQSSRYLVKRTGEKVFLECVQDMDHENMFWYRQDPGLGLRLIYFSYDVKMKEKGDIPEGYSVSREKKERFSLILESASTNQTSMYLCASRPLSTEPNSPLHFGNGTRLTVT.